The text below deals with one T cell receptor (beta chain). The antigen is unknown. The sample comes from a study of beta chain features in type 1 diabetes. Findings and caveats of the study: Sequencing from cDNA could over-represent high-TCR-expressing cells. VDJ junctions sequenced from type 1 diabetes patients showed fewer insertions and more deletions.

Trimming left V 2 bases short and J 3 bases short, with 14 bases between. The CDR3 has 16 amino acids. Per the germline V gene, CDR1 is MNHEY and CDR2 is SVGAGI. Reverse transcription of all isolated RNA meant that expressed TCRB transcripts were sequenced. Profiling relied on immunoSEQ multiplex PCR, and the TCRdb table lists in-frame clones only, not all of them. The repertoire holds around 400,000 clones, with roughly 15% as singletons. The chain joins TRBV6-5 to TRBJ1-5, with a weak D call TRBD1 (6 bases). The sample comprised naive CD4+ T cells from blood. This sequence was found in a woman younger than 35 in good health. The CDR3 region has the DNA TGTGCCAGCAGTTACCGGGCAGGGGCGTACAATCAGCCCCAGCATTTT. Translation gives CASSYRAGAYNQPQHF.